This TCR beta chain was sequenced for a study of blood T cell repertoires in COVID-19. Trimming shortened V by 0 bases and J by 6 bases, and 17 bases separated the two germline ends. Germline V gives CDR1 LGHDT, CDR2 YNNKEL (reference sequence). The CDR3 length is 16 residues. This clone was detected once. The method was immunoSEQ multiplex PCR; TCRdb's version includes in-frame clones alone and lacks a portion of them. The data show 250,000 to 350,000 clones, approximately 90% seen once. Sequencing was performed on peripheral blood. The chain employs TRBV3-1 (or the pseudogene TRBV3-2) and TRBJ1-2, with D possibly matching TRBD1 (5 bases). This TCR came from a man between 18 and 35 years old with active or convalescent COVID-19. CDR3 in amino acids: CASSQDISRGGDGYTF. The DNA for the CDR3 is TGTGCCAGCAGCCAAGATATCAGTCGGGGAGGGGATGGCTACACCTTC.